The 26 T cell receptor beta chains given below trace back to one sample, sequenced in a study of blood T cell repertoires in COVID-19. Some clones are missing from TCRdb's copy, which holds only in-frame ones; the method was immunoSEQ multiplex PCR. The sample holds about 160,000 clones; over 70% are singletons and the top ten take around 5.3%. The sample consisted of PBMCs or T cells enriched from blood (not recorded which). These receptors were obtained from a middle-aged woman with acute COVID-19.

This clone was detected only a few times. The chain combines TRBV6-1 with TRBJ2-1, with 7 bases identical to TRBD2. V lost 1 base to trimming and J lost 2 bases; unmatched junction nucleotides: 5. The CDR3 spans 16 residues. Germline CDR1 is MNHNS and CDR2 is SASEGT. CDR3 nucleotide sequence: TGTGCCAGCAGTGAAGAGGTTGGGGGGGCCTACAATGAGCAGTTCTTC. Residues: CASSEEVGGAYNEQFF.

This chain uses TRBV9 with TRBJ2-4; 9 positions agree with TRBD1. Germline CDR1 reads SGDLS; CDR2 reads YYNGEE. The V and J ends lost 4 bases and 5 bases, in that order; junction bases with no gene match: 10. This CDR3 contains 16 residues. CDR3 protein: CASSPTARDRENIQYF. CDR3 DNA: TGTGCCAGCAGCCCCACAGCCCGGGACAGGGAAAACATTCAGTACTTC.

CDR3 sequence reads: CSVDSTGYSGELFF. DNA of the CDR3: TGCAGCGTGGATTCGACAGGGTATTCTGGGGAGCTGTTTTTT. The chain recombines TRBV29-1 with TRBJ2-2; TRBD1 aligns across 7 bases. Germline V lookup: CDR1 SQVTM, CDR2 ANQGSEA. There are 14 residues in the CDR3. J lost 8 bases, V lost 6 bases, and 12 bases had no gene match.

V is TRBV9 and J is TRBJ1-4, with D tentatively TRBD1 (5 bases). CDR1 and CDR2 (germline): SGDLS, YYNGEE. The CDR3 runs to 15 residues. V was clipped by 0 bases and J by 12 bases, with 18 bases between them. The DNA of the CDR3 is TGTGCCAGCAGCGTAGCTGAGGCAGGTCAAGGGGAACTGTTTTTT. Residues: CASSVAEAGQGELFF. Together with reference TRBV9 and TRBJ1-4, the CDR3 gives the full variable domain: DSGVTQTPKHLITATGQRVTLRCSPRSGDLSVYWYQQSLDQGLQFLIQYYNGEERAKGNILERFSAQQFPDLHSELNLSSLELGDSALYFCASSVAEAGQGELFFGSGTQLSVL.

This clone appeared a single time. The chain combines TRBV2 with TRBJ2-1; 12 bases fit TRBD2. The V segment lost 7 bases and the J segment 6 bases; nucleotides outside the gene matches: 10. CDR1 is SNHLY, CDR2 FYNNEI, per germline. There are 16 residues in the CDR3. DNA for the CDR3: TGTGCCAGCAACCAAAGACTAGCGGGAGACAGCAATGAGCAGTTCTTC. Amino acids: CASNQRLAGDSNEQFF.

This chain links TRBV18 with TRBJ2-3; D unclear. The CDR3 totals 12 residues. CDR1 is KGHSH and CDR2 is LQKENI in the germline V gene. V was pared by 3 bases and J by 4 bases, with 5 bases between. As DNA, the CDR3 is TGTGCCAGCTCACCGGGCGCAGATACGCAGTATTTT. Residues: CASSPGADTQYF.

The rearrangement links TRBV10-3 to TRBJ2-1, with 9 bases matching TRBD1. The CDR3 is 15 residues long. Germline-derived CDR1 and CDR2 are ENHRY and SYGVKD. Losses at the gene ends were 4 bases for V and 6 bases for J; bases not matched to a gene: 7. The CDR3 region has the DNA TGTGCCATCAGTGTTGGACAGGGGTTTGGCAATGAGCAGTTCTTC. Amino acid sequence: CAISVGQGFGNEQFF.

The chain carries TRBV2 and TRBJ1-1; perhaps TRBD1 as D (5 bases). This CDR3 spans 11 amino acids. Trimming pared 6 bases from V and 10 bases from J, leaving 12 bases between. CDR1 and CDR2 (germline): SNHLY, FYNNEI. CDR3 in DNA: TGTGCCAGCAGGGTAGGTCAGGGAGCTTTCTTT. Protein sequence: CASRVGQGAFF.

Of note for this clone: A read error may account for a junction end that differs from germline. This chain links TRBV7-2 with TRBJ2-1, with 9 bases identical to TRBD2. This CDR3 is built from 14 residues. Germline V gene sequence: CDR1 SGHTA, CDR2 FQGNSA. In nucleotides, the CDR3 is TGTGCTAGCAGCCCCCGGACTAGCGTTGATGAGCAGTTCTTC. Translation: CASSPRTSVDEQFF.

This clone was found once. This rearrangement joins TRBV30 to TRBJ2-1; 13 nucleotides line up with TRBD2. There are 14 residues in the CDR3. Germline-derived CDR1 and CDR2 are GTSNPN and SVGIG (reference sequence). With 0 bases clipped from V and 9 bases from J, the junction kept 2 bases outside the gene matches. The CDR3 nucleotides are TGTGCCTGGAGTGTACTAGCGGGAGGGCCTGAGCAGTTCTTC. Its protein is CAWSVLAGGPEQFF.

On this clone itself: This specimen includes other DNA sequences encoding the same CDR3. V and J are TRBV27 and TRBJ1-2; D might be TRBD1 (6 bases). Trimming removed 2 bases from V and 5 bases from J, with 9 bases in between. The CDR3 is 13 residues long. Germline V gene data show CDR1 as MNHEY and CDR2 as SMNVEV (reference sequence). CDR3 loop: CASSLQGTYGYTF. CDR3 in DNA: TGTGCCAGCAGTTTACAGGGGACGTATGGCTACACCTTC.

In nucleotides, the CDR3 is TGTGCCAGCAGCCCCCCGGGATCTCGGAACACTGAAGCTTTCTTT. Translating gives CASSPPGSRNTEAFF. The chain is built from TRBV5-6 and TRBJ1-1; the D is unclear. The CDR3 loop spans 15 amino acids. The germline CDR1 and CDR2 sequences are SGHDT and YYEEEE. V was cut by 4 bases and J by 1 base, with 14 bases left in between.

The chain couples TRBV14 to TRBJ1-6, with TRBD1 matching 7 bases. Germline lookup yields CDR1 SGHDN and CDR2 FVKESK. With 4 bases clipped from V and 12 bases from J, the junction kept 18 bases outside the gene matches. This CDR3 has 17 amino acids. CDR3 amino acids: CASSPRSRDSSNRPLHF. For the CDR3, the DNA is TGTGCCAGCAGCCCCAGGTCCCGGGACAGCAGTAATAGACCCCTCCACTTT.

This chain joins TRBV10-1 and TRBJ2-1, with TRBD2 matching 11 bases. Looked up from germline, CDR1 is WNHNN and CDR2 is SYGVQD (reference sequence). Trimming at V came to 6 bases and at J to 2 bases, leaving 15 bases not matched to a gene. This CDR3 has 19 amino acids. The CDR3 nucleotides are TGCGCCAGCAGCCCTTCTTTTGGACTAGCGGGCCCACCCTACAATGAGCAGTTCTTC. Translation: CASSPSFGLAGPPYNEQFF.

The genes are TRBV27 and TRBJ2-3; D not certain. Germline CDR1 is MNHEY and CDR2 is SMNVEV (reference sequence). This CDR3 spans 16 amino acids. V lost 2 bases and J 1 base, leaving 13 bases between the germline ends. CDR3 sequence reads: CASSLEAVSGTDTQYF. CDR3 DNA: TGTGCCAGCAGTTTAGAGGCCGTCTCGGGCACAGATACGCAGTATTTT.

This clone has just one count. The chain joins TRBV19 to TRBJ2-5, with 8 positions matching TRBD1. V shed 7 bases, J shed 2 bases, and the junction held 6 bases outside the gene matches. Per germline, CDR1 LNHDA and CDR2 SQIVND (reference sequence). This CDR3 has 14 amino acids. CDR3 DNA sequence: TGTGCCAGTAACTCCGACAGGGGTCAAGAGACCCAGTACTTC. It translates to CASNSDRGQETQYF.

The chain is built from TRBV19 and TRBJ1-4, with 9 bases aligning to TRBD1. Germline V gene data show CDR1 as LNHDA and CDR2 as SQIVND (reference sequence). V trimming: 4 bases; J trimming: 8 bases; junction bases outside the gene matches: 8. The CDR3 has 15 residues. This chain's CDR3 is CASSSYTGGEEKLFF. The CDR3 coding sequence is TGTGCCAGTAGTAGCTATACAGGGGGCGAGGAAAAACTGTTTTTT.

The CDR3 loop is CASSRGLAGYEQYF. CDR3 nucleotides: TGCGCCAGCAGCAGGGGACTAGCGGGCTACGAGCAGTACTTC. This chain joins TRBV5-1 and TRBJ2-7; 12 nucleotides align to TRBD2. The length of the CDR3 is 14 residues. Losses at the gene ends were 4 bases for V and 3 bases for J; bases not matched to a gene: 2. In germline, CDR1 is SGHRS, CDR2 YFSETQ.

The J gene is TRBJ1-6, the V gene TRBV4-1, with 8 bases matching TRBD1. Looked up from germline, CDR1 is MGHRA and CDR2 is YSYEKL. This CDR3 comprises 17 residues. The V and J ends lost 0 bases and 9 bases, in that order; junction bases with no gene match: 10. For the CDR3, the DNA is TGCGCCAGCAGCCAAGATCGTCCAGGGGGCGTTTTTTCACCCCTCCACTTT. Protein: CASSQDRPGGVFSPLHF.

About this clone: This sample includes further DNA sequences coding for the same CDR3. The chain carries TRBV7-3 and TRBJ2-5; D is ambiguous. V was shortened by 0 bases and J by 2 bases, with 4 bases between the two germline ends. The CDR3 is 13 residues long. Germline CDR1 reads SGHTA; CDR2 reads FQGTGA. The CDR3 nucleotides are TGTGCCAGCAGCTTAACCAGACAAGAGACCCAGTACTTC. Translation: CASSLTRQETQYF.

This chain uses TRBV5-1 with TRBJ2-1, with D perhaps TRBD1 (6 bases). Per the germline V gene, CDR1 is SGHRS and CDR2 is YFSETQ. The CDR3 has 15 amino acids. V dropped 4 bases and J dropped 4 bases, with 15 bases sitting between them. The CDR3 reads CASSAQGPLYNEQFF. CDR3 DNA sequence: TGCGCCAGCAGCGCACAGGGTCCCCTGTACAATGAGCAGTTCTTC.

The chain links TRBV19 to TRBJ2-3; the match to TRBD2 covers 9 bases. The CDR3 contains 15 residues. Germline loops: CDR1 LNHDA, CDR2 SQIVND (reference sequence). The V and J ends lost 5 bases and 2 bases, in that order; junction bases with no gene match: 5. CDR3 protein: CASSPWTSVTDTQYF. Here the CDR3 DNA reads TGTGCCAGTAGTCCCTGGACTAGCGTCACAGATACGCAGTATTTT. The whole variable domain, remainder taken from reference TRBV19 and TRBJ2-3, is DGGITQSPKYLFRKEGQNVTLSCEQNLNHDAMYWYRQDPGQGLRLIYYSQIVNDFQKGDIAEGYSVSREKKESFPLTVTSAQKNPTAFYLCASSPWTSVTDTQYFGPGTRLTVL.

The J gene is TRBJ1-1, the V gene TRBV11-2; D is unresolved. Germline V CDR1 and CDR2: SGHAT, FQNNGV. V lost 1 base to trimming and J lost 6 bases, with 6 bases between them. There are 12 residues in the CDR3. The CDR3 nucleotides are TGTGCCAGCAGCTTAGCCGGGGCTGAAGCTTTCTTT. Translation gives CASSLAGAEAFF.

The rearrangement links TRBV29-1 to TRBJ1-1; 9 positions match TRBD1. Germline V gene data show CDR1 as SQVTM and CDR2 as ANQGSEA. The CDR3 has 17 residues. Trimming at V came to 6 bases and at J to 1 base, leaving 15 bases not matched to a gene. The CDR3 loop reads CSVQSLHRGPQNTEAFF. DNA for the CDR3: TGCAGCGTCCAATCGCTTCACAGGGGGCCCCAGAACACTGAAGCTTTCTTT.

Here the CDR3 reads CASSPSGKNRGTQYF. DNA of the CDR3: TGTGCCAGCAGCCCTAGCGGGAAAAACCGGGGGACCCAGTACTTC. The gene calls are TRBV7-2 and TRBJ2-5; 9 bases are a match to TRBD2. Trimming at V came to 5 bases and at J to 7 bases, leaving 11 bases not matched to a gene. CDR3 size: 15 residues. The germline V gene has CDR1 SGHTA and CDR2 FQGNSA.

Only a few counts were recorded for this clone. The chain links TRBV4-2 to TRBJ2-7; D is uncertain. The CDR3 contains 15 residues. Trimming shortened V by 1 base and J by 6 bases, and 16 bases separated the two germline ends. Germline V CDR1 and CDR2: LGHNA, YNFKEQ. CDR3 sequence reads: CASSQAAREYREQYF. The CDR3, as DNA: TGTGCCAGCAGCCAAGCAGCTAGAGAATACCGCGAGCAGTACTTC.